A selection of T cell receptor beta chains follows, all from one sample in a study of neurological immune-mediated disorders. MiXCR, applied by TCRdb to the 5' RACE reads, yields one record per CDR3 protein. The repertoire consists of more than 30,000 distinct CDR3 sequences, with roughly 15% occurring once and the leading ten covering under 6.5%. Sample: CD4+ T cells from blood. These receptors originate from a female donor with HTLV-1-associated myelopathy (HAM/TSP). The CDR3 runs from the conserved cysteine through the conserved F or W. Fields, in order: V gene, J gene, CDR3 protein.

V gene: TRBV7-3
J gene: TRBJ2-3
CDR3 protein: CASSSVEGGRAGPDTQYF

V gene: TRBV6-1
J gene: TRBJ2-3
CDR3 protein: CASRSWGRQGAGDTQYF

V gene: TRBV6-1
J gene: TRBJ2-1
CDR3 protein: CASRLRERVFDEQFF

V gene: TRBV4-1
J gene: TRBJ2-3
CDR3 protein: CASSTGHSTDTQYF

V gene: TRBV20-1
J gene: TRBJ1-3
CDR3 protein: CSARESPSAGAGNTIYF

V gene: TRBV4-2
J gene: TRBJ2-3
CDR3 protein: CASSQDRTSGMPDTQYF

V gene: TRBV10-3
J gene: TRBJ2-1
CDR3 protein: CAISPWTSGSYNEQFF

V gene: TRBV5-1
J gene: TRBJ2-2
CDR3 protein: CASSLVLALNTGELFF

V gene: TRBV7-2
J gene: TRBJ2-7
CDR3 protein: CASSRTSGGTNSYEQYF

V gene: TRBV12-5
J gene: TRBJ2-2
CDR3 protein: CASGFGLGRGHTGELFF

V gene: TRBV20-1
J gene: TRBJ2-1
CDR3 protein: CSASQRTREFF

V gene: TRBV5-1
J gene: TRBJ2-2
CDR3 protein: CASSFDSGINTGELFF

V gene: TRBV12-3/TRBV12-4
J gene: TRBJ1-2
CDR3 protein: CASSTHMGYGYTF